These 23 T cell receptor beta chains share one sample of origin, sequenced in a study of blood T cell repertoires in COVID-19. The assay was immunoSEQ multiplex PCR, and TCRdb's table has in-frame clones only and misses some. In the table there are 55,000 to 70,000 clones, more than 70% of which are singletons. Material for sequencing was peripheral blood. These receptors were obtained from a man in his fifties with acute or convalescent COVID-19.

This sequence joins TRBV7-9 and TRBJ1-1; 7 bases agree with TRBD1. Trimming removed 1 base from V and 1 base from J; junction bases left unmatched: 3. Germline V lookup: CDR1 SEHNR, CDR2 FQNEAQ (reference sequence). There are 15 residues in the CDR3. Here the CDR3 DNA reads TGTGCCAGCAGCTTAGGGGACAGCGGGAACACTGAAGCTTTCTTT. Protein: CASSLGDSGNTEAFF.

This chain uses TRBV7-8 with TRBJ1-2, with 9 positions matching TRBD1. The CDR3 is 16 residues long. The trim removed 5 bases at V and 2 bases at J, leaving 9 bases unmatched. Germline CDR1 SGHVS, CDR2 FQNEAQ. CDR3 region: CASSPRDRDENYGYTF. The CDR3 DNA sequence: TGTGCCAGCAGCCCCCGGGACAGGGATGAAAACTATGGCTACACCTTC.

The chain recombines TRBV11-2 with TRBJ2-3; the D gene is possibly TRBD2 (6 bases). Germline V gives CDR1 SGHAT, CDR2 FQNNGV. Trimming shortened V by 1 base and J by 1 base, and 9 bases separated the two germline ends. The CDR3 sequence is 15 residues long. The CDR3 DNA follows: TGTGCCAGCAGCTTAGTAAGCGGGCGCACAGATACGCAGTATTTT. It specifies CASSLVSGRTDTQYF.

This chain uses TRBV19 with TRBJ1-4; no reliable D call. The ends were cut back, 11 bases at V and 12 bases at J, with 16 bases in the middle. The CDR3 has 11 amino acids. Germline CDR1 reads LNHDA; CDR2 reads SQIVND (reference sequence). DNA of the CDR3: TGTGCCTCCTCCGGGAGGGCGGAACTGTTTTTT. It codes for CASSGRAELFF.

The J gene is TRBJ2-1, the V gene TRBV27, with 14 bases aligning to TRBD2. The CDR3 sequence is 15 residues long. With 4 bases clipped from V and 6 bases from J, the junction kept 2 bases outside the gene matches. Germline values: CDR1 MNHEY, CDR2 SMNVEV (reference sequence). The CDR3 here is CASSWGTSGGNEQFF. CDR3 nucleotide sequence: TGTGCCAGCAGTTGGGGGACTAGCGGGGGCAATGAGCAGTTCTTC.

The rearrangement joins TRBV5-5 to TRBJ2-1; 11 bases align to TRBD2. Germline trimming cut 2 bases from V and 9 bases from J; bases unmatched to any gene: 7. Per germline, CDR1 SGHKS and CDR2 YYEKEE (reference sequence). The CDR3 totals 15 residues. CDR3 sequence: CASSLTSGSRGEQFF. The CDR3 nucleotides are TGTGCCAGCAGCTTAACTAGCGGGAGTAGGGGTGAGCAGTTCTTC.

This chain links TRBV4-2 with TRBJ2-1, with TRBD2 matching 7 bases. The CDR3 has 16 amino acids. Trimming at V came to 0 bases and at J to 4 bases, leaving 6 bases not matched to a gene. From germline, CDR1 is LGHNA and CDR2 YNFKEQ. This CDR3 reads CASSQDGLAAYNEQFF. CDR3 nucleotides: TGTGCCAGCAGCCAAGATGGTCTAGCGGCTTACAATGAGCAGTTCTTC.

The rearrangement links TRBV30 to TRBJ2-7; 8 bases map to TRBD1. The CDR3 runs to 13 residues. Germline V gene lookup returns CDR1 GTSNPN and CDR2 SVGIG (reference sequence). After removal of 1 base from V and 5 bases from J, the junction contained 4 bases not matched to a gene. The CDR3 sequence is CAWSGTGKHEQYF. Written as DNA, the CDR3 is TGTGCCTGGAGTGGGACAGGGAAACACGAGCAGTACTTC.

The genes are TRBV11-3 and TRBJ2-2; the match to TRBD2 covers 10 bases. Germline V gene data show CDR1 as SGHNT and CDR2 as YENEEA. The J segment lost 1 base and the V segment lost 4 bases, leaving 0 bases of the junction unmatched. This CDR3 contains 15 residues. The CDR3 protein is CASSSSGGNTGELFF. DNA of the CDR3: TGTGCCAGCAGCTCTAGCGGGGGGAACACCGGGGAGCTGTTTTTT.

V and J are TRBV30 and TRBJ2-3, with D uncertain. The V gene's germline CDR1 is GTSNPN and CDR2 SVGIG (reference sequence). The CDR3 runs 14 residues. V was clipped by 2 bases and J by 0 bases, with 9 bases between them. Here the CDR3 reads CAWSTSTSTDTQYF. Written as DNA, the CDR3 is TGTGCCTGGAGTACCTCAACTAGCACAGATACGCAGTATTTT.

The chain joins TRBV11-2 to TRBJ2-7; 9 positions match TRBD1. The CDR3 is 14 amino acids. Germline V CDR1 and CDR2: SGHAT, FQNNGV. After removal of 2 bases from V and 6 bases from J, the junction contained 5 bases not matched to a gene. CDR3 region: CASSLLGQGGEQYF. The CDR3 DNA is TGTGCCAGCAGCTTATTGGGACAGGGAGGCGAGCAGTACTTC.

The V call is TRBV23-1, the J call TRBJ2-7; TRBD2 agrees at 13 bases. TRBV23-1 is an open reading frame whose function is uncertain. V lost 2 bases, J lost 7 bases, and 14 bases stayed unmatched. The CDR3 consists of 18 residues. The CDR3 protein is CASSQTCSGTSGTREQYF. In DNA form, the CDR3 reads TGCGCCAGCAGTCAAACCTGCTCCGGGACTAGCGGGACGAGGGAGCAGTACTTC.

The chain couples TRBV10-3 to TRBJ2-2, with TRBD1 as a possible D gene (6 bases). The CDR3 totals 16 residues. Germline CDR1 and CDR2: ENHRY and SYGVKD. The V end lost 4 bases, the J end lost 2 bases, and 14 bases lay between the germline ends. The CDR3 nucleotides are TGTGCCATCAGTGCTCCTGCGGACAGCAACACCGGGGAGCTGTTTTTT. Its protein is CAISAPADSNTGELFF.

The chain employs TRBV6-5 and TRBJ2-5, with D tentatively TRBD1 (6 bases). The V end was cut by 6 bases, the J end by 5 bases, with 13 bases between. The CDR3 length is 13 residues. The germline V gene encodes CDR1 MNHEY and CDR2 SVGAGI. CDR3 sequence reads: CASSHRVKETQYF. In DNA, the CDR3 is TGTGCCAGCAGCCACAGGGTTAAGGAGACCCAGTACTTC.

The J gene is TRBJ2-3, the V gene TRBV11-2; 10 nucleotides line up with TRBD2. The V and J ends lost 1 base and 2 bases, in that order; junction bases with no gene match: 3. CDR3 length: 16 residues. CDR1 SGHAT and CDR2 FQNNGV come from the germline V gene. The chain's CDR3 is CASSLGGLAVTDTQYF. The DNA for the CDR3 is TGTGCCAGCAGCTTAGGCGGACTAGCGGTCACAGATACGCAGTATTTT.

The chain couples TRBV5-1 to TRBJ2-2; 10 bases fit TRBD2. J lost 3 bases, V lost 4 bases, and 6 bases had no gene match. Germline CDR1 is SGHRS and CDR2 is YFSETQ. The CDR3 is 16 residues long. CDR3 sequence: CASSGSGRADTGELFF. The DNA for the CDR3 is TGCGCCAGCAGCGGCAGCGGGAGGGCAGACACCGGGGAGCTGTTTTTT.

The J gene is TRBJ1-2, the V gene TRBV6-5, with a weak D call TRBD1 (6 bases). The CDR3 contains 15 residues. Germline CDR1 is MNHEY and CDR2 is SVGAGI. V was shortened by 6 bases and J by 0 bases, with 14 bases between the two germline ends. The CDR3 region is CASSSRGIPNYGYTF. The CDR3 DNA reads TGTGCCAGCAGCTCCAGGGGAATTCCTAACTATGGCTACACCTTC.

The chain employs TRBV7-9 and TRBJ2-1, with D tentatively TRBD2 (6 bases). Trimming left V 6 bases short and J 4 bases short, with 7 bases between. Per germline, CDR1 SEHNR and CDR2 FQNEAQ (reference sequence). The CDR3 spans 12 residues. The CDR3 DNA sequence: TGTGCCAGCAGGGAGGGGTACAATGAGCAGTTCTTC. Protein product: CASREGYNEQFF.

This chain links TRBV29-1 with TRBJ1-3; TRBD1 aligns across 7 bases. Germline CDR1 SQVTM, CDR2 ANQGSEA. CDR3 length equals 14 residues. The V and J ends lost 7 bases and 0 bases, in that order; junction bases with no gene match: 6. The CDR3 DNA reads TGCAGCGCCCGGACAGGCCTCTCTGGAAACACCATATATTTT. Amino acid sequence: CSARTGLSGNTIYF.

J is TRBJ1-4 and V is TRBV28, with TRBD1 identical over 10 bases. CDR3 size: 16 residues. CDR1 is MDHEN and CDR2 is SYDVKM in the germline V gene. After removal of 3 bases from V and 8 bases from J, the junction contained 9 bases not matched to a gene. This CDR3 reads CASSLYPGQGREKLFF. The CDR3, as DNA: TGTGCCAGCAGTTTGTACCCGGGACAGGGGAGGGAAAAACTGTTTTTT. Using reference TRBV28 and TRBJ1-4 for the parts outside the CDR3, the full variable domain is DVKVTQSSRYLVKRTGEKVFLECVQDMDHENMFWYRQDPGLGLRLIYFSYDVKMKEKGDIPEGYSVSREKKERFSLILESASTNQTSMYLCASSLYPGQGREKLFFGSGTQLSVL.

The V call is TRBV7-2, the J call TRBJ1-1; perhaps TRBD1 as D (5 bases). CDR1 and CDR2 (germline): SGHTA, FQGNSA. Between the trimmed V and J ends, which lost 3 bases and 3 bases, there was a span of 11 bases. CDR3 length equals 14 residues. CDR3 bases: TGTGCCAGCAGCTTCCAAGGAGGGGACACTGAAGCTTTCTTT. Its protein is CASSFQGGDTEAFF.

The gene calls are TRBV15 and TRBJ2-7; 10 positions agree with TRBD2. Trimming removed 1 base from V and 5 bases from J; junction bases left unmatched: 2. The CDR3 is made up of 14 amino acids. Germline loops: CDR1 LNHNV, CDR2 YYDKDF (reference sequence). This CDR3 reads CATSRGLAGDEQYF. CDR3 nucleotide sequence: TGTGCCACCAGCAGAGGGCTAGCGGGGGACGAGCAGTACTTC.

This clone turned up a few times. The chain recombines TRBV10-3 with TRBJ1-1; 12 bases match TRBD1. The CDR3 has 14 amino acids. The V segment lost 7 bases and the J segment 4 bases; nucleotides outside the gene matches: 4. Germline CDR1 ENHRY, CDR2 SYGVKD. CDR3 sequence (DNA): TGTGCCATCAAGGGACAGGGGGCGGGCACTGAAGCTTTCTTT. It codes for CAIKGQGAGTEAFF.